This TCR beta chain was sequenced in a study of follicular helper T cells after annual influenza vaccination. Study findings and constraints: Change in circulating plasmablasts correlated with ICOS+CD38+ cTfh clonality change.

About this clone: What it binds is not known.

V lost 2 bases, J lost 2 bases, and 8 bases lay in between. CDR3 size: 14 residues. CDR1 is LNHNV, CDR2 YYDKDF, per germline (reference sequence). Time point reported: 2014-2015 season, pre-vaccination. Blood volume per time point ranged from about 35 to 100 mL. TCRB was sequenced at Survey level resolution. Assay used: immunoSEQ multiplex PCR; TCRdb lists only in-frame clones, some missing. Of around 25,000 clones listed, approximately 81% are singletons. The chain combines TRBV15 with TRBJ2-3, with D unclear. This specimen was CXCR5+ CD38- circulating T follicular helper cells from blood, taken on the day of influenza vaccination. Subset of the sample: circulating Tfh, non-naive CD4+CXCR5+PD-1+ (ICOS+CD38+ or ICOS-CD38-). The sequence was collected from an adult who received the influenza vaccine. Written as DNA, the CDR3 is TGTGCCACCAGCAGACCGAGAAACACAGATACGCAGTATTTT. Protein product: CATSRPRNTDTQYF.